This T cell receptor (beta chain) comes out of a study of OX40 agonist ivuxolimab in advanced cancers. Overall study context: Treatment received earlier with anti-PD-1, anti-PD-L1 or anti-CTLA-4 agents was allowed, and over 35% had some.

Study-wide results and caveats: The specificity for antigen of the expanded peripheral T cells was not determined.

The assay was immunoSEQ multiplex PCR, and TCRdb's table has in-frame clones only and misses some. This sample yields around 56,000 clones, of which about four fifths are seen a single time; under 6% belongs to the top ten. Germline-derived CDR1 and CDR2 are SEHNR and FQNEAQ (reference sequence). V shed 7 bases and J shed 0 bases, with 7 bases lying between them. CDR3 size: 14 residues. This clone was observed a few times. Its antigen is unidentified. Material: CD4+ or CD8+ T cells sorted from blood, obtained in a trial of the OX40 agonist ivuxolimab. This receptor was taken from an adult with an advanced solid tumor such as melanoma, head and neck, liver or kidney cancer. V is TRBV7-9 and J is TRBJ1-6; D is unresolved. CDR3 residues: CASKLDSYNSPLHF. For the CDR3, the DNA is TGTGCCAGCAAACTTGACTCCTATAATTCACCCCTCCACTTT.